These 27 T cell receptor beta chains were sequenced from one sample in a study of early T cells in non-severe SARS-CoV-2 infection. Each CDR3 protein gets one entry after TCRdb re-called the 5' RACE reads with MiXCR. The sample shows about 46,000 distinct CDR3 sequences, 5% to 5.5% of them seen only once. The sequencing used whole blood, collected at baseline. The receptors originated from an adult who was a healthcare worker with PCR-confirmed SARS-CoV-2 infection or an uninfected control (not recorded which).

This clonotype came up a few times. The chain has TRBV25-1 and TRBJ1-3; D is unresolved. Trimming took off 5 bases at V and 4 bases at J, with 9 bases between the two ends. The CDR3 loop spans 13 amino acids. Germline CDR1 is MGHDK and CDR2 is SYGVNS. This CDR3 is CASSRSGGNTIYF. The CDR3 DNA is TGTGCCAGCAGTCGATCCGGGGGAAACACCATATATTTT.

This clonotype was observed a few times. The rearrangement joins TRBV20-1 to TRBJ2-7; D call uncertain. Looked up from germline, CDR1 is DFQATT and CDR2 is SNEGSKA (reference sequence). V was clipped by 5 bases and J by 6 bases, with 11 bases between them. The CDR3 extends over 11 amino acids. Here the CDR3 reads CSASPPGEQYF. The CDR3 nucleotides read TGCAGTGCTTCCCCCCCGGGCGAGCAGTACTTC.

The sample holds a few counts of this clonotype. V gene TRBV11-2 combines with J gene TRBJ2-1, with 9 positions matching TRBD2. Germline-derived CDR1 and CDR2 are SGHAT and FQNNGV. With V trimmed by 5 bases and J by 6 bases, 17 bases remained unmatched. CDR3 size: 18 residues. The CDR3 DNA reads TGTGCCAGCAGCAGGCTGGGGATTAGCGGGAGCCCAGGCAATGAGCAGTTCTTC. Translated, it gives CASSRLGISGSPGNEQFF.

This clonotype appeared a few times. The V and J genes are TRBV21-1 and TRBJ2-7; TRBD1 was called by the table and not checked on the DNA. TRBV21-1 is deemed a pseudogene. The length of the CDR3 is 15 residues. For the CDR3, the DNA is TGTGCCAGCAGCAAAACCACAGGGAAAGGCTACGAGCAGTACTTC. It is translated as CASSKTTGKGYEQYF.

This clonotype has ten or more counts. This rearrangement joins TRBV3-1 to TRBJ2-7; no clear D. The CDR3 covers 11 residues. Trimming removed 1 base from V and 6 bases from J, with 4 bases in between. Germline CDR1 and CDR2: LGHDT and YNNKEL (reference sequence). CDR3 in amino acids: CASSQVSEQYF. The CDR3 nucleotides read TGTGCCAGCAGCCAAGTGAGCGAGCAGTACTTC.

This clonotype has only a few counts. This chain uses TRBV6-6 with TRBJ2-4, with D maybe TRBD1 (5 bases). V gave up 6 bases and J gave up 7 bases, with 13 bases separating them. CDR1 and CDR2 (germline): MNHNY, SVGAGI (reference sequence). The CDR3 length is 13 residues. CDR3 region: CASSRAGLNIQYF. In DNA form, the CDR3 reads TGTGCCAGCAGCAGGGCTGGTTTGAACATTCAGTACTTC.

This clonotype was observed a few times. V usage is TRBV6-5 and J usage is TRBJ1-2; TRBD1 matches at 8 bases. Germline V gene sequence: CDR1 MNHEY, CDR2 SVGAGI. With V trimmed by 6 bases and J by 2 bases, 2 bases remained unmatched. CDR3 length equals 13 residues. The CDR3 region is CASSRQGNYGYTF. CDR3 DNA sequence: TGTGCCAGCAGCAGACAGGGGAACTATGGCTACACCTTC.

This clonotype was seen many times. The gene calls are TRBV4-2 and TRBJ2-4, with 11 bases that match TRBD2. CDR3 length: 14 amino acids. Trimming took 2 bases from V and 16 from J; bases not matched to a gene: 10. Looked up from germline, CDR1 is LGHNA and CDR2 is YNFKEQ. The chain's CDR3 is CASSQPAQTSGTYF. CDR3 coding DNA: TGTGCCAGCAGCCAACCTGCACAGACTAGCGGGACTTACTTC.

Many counts were recorded for this clonotype. The chain couples TRBV20-1 to TRBJ2-7, with 9 positions matching TRBD1. The CDR3 sequence is 13 residues long. Germline CDR1 and CDR2: DFQATT and SNEGSKA (reference sequence). V dropped 3 bases and J dropped 6; count of bases not matched to a gene: 6. CDR3 nucleotides: TGCAGTGCTAGTTACAGGGGGCCGAGCGAGCAGTACTTC. It yields the protein CSASYRGPSEQYF.

This clonotype was counted between two and nine times. This chain uses TRBV11-1 with TRBJ2-2; 8 bases are shared with TRBD2. The CDR3 runs to 13 residues. CDR1 is SGHAT and CDR2 is FQDESV in the germline V gene (reference sequence). J was trimmed by 7 bases and V by 3 bases; bases with no gene match: 1. The DNA for the CDR3 is TGTGCCAGCAGCTTTCGGGAGGGCGGGGAGCTGTTTTTT. Translated: CASSFREGGELFF.

This clonotype was counted between two and nine times. J is TRBJ2-7 and V is TRBV12-3 or TRBV12-4; no reliable D call. V was cut by 0 bases and J by 7 bases, with 4 bases left in between. The CDR3 spans 11 residues. CDR3 bases: TGTGCCAGCAGTTTAGCGGCGGAGCAGTACTTC. It specifies CASSLAAEQYF.

This clonotype was seen ten or more times. The chain has TRBV28 and TRBJ2-5; D could derive from TRBD1 or TRBD2 (6 bases each). This CDR3 is built from 13 residues. V was trimmed by 4 bases and J by 7 bases, leaving 13 bases between them. Germline CDR1 reads MDHEN; CDR2 reads SYDVKM. CDR3 bases: TGTGCCAGCAGTTATCGGGGGCTGGGGACCCAGTACTTC. This codes for CASSYRGLGTQYF.

The CDR3 sequence: CASSKEGDDAYEQYF. The CDR3 region has the DNA TGTGCCAGTAGTAAGGAGGGGGACGACGCCTACGAGCAGTACTTC. This chain uses TRBV19 with TRBJ2-7; D tentatively fits TRBD1 or TRBD2 (6 bases each). The V end lost 4 bases, the J end lost 2 bases, and 15 bases lay between the germline ends. The CDR3 sequence is 15 residues long. Germline V lookup: CDR1 LNHDA, CDR2 SQIVND (reference sequence). Variable domain in full (rest from reference TRBV19 and TRBJ2-7): DGGITQSPKYLFRKEGQNVTLSCEQNLNHDAMYWYRQDPGQGLRLIYYSQIVNDFQKGDIAEGYSVSREKKESFPLTVTSAQKNPTAFYLCASSKEGDDAYEQYFGPGTRLTVT.

This clonotype is labeled medium-sized. V usage is TRBV25-1 and J usage is TRBJ2-5; TRBD1 matches 7 bases. Germline trimming cut 7 bases from V and 0 bases from J; bases unmatched to any gene: 11. The CDR3 runs to 16 residues. Germline loops: CDR1 MGHDK, CDR2 SYGVNS. CDR3 loop: CASTGEGAQYQETQYF. The CDR3 region has the DNA TGTGCCAGCACCGGAGAGGGGGCCCAGTACCAAGAGACCCAGTACTTC.

This clonotype was observed many times. This chain connects TRBV19 to TRBJ2-1; D possibly corresponds to TRBD2 (6 bases). The ends were cut back, 7 bases at V and 4 bases at J, with 14 bases in the middle. CDR3 length: 14 amino acids. Germline V lookup: CDR1 LNHDA, CDR2 SQIVND (reference sequence). The CDR3: CASTPGTLYNEQFF. CDR3 nucleotides: TGTGCCAGTACCCCCGGGACTCTATACAATGAGCAGTTCTTC.

The sample holds many counts of this clonotype. V usage is TRBV25-1 and J usage is TRBJ2-1, with 7 bases that match TRBD2. Germline V gives CDR1 MGHDK, CDR2 SYGVNS. V shed 7 bases, J shed 10 bases, and the junction held 7 bases outside the gene matches. The CDR3 totals 12 residues. The CDR3 protein is CASTKGREEQFF. The CDR3, as DNA: TGTGCCAGCACTAAGGGGAGGGAAGAGCAGTTCTTC.

This clonotype was counted many times. The rearrangement links TRBV2 to TRBJ1-5; D remains unclear. This CDR3 has 15 amino acids. From germline, CDR1 is SNHLY and CDR2 FYNNEI. With 3 bases removed from V and 1 base from J, the gap between germline ends came to 10 bases. The CDR3, as DNA: TGTGCCAGCAGTGACTCATGGAGGAGCAATCAGCCCCAGCATTTT. This encodes CASSDSWRSNQPQHF.

This clonotype was recorded at least ten times. This sequence joins TRBV28 and TRBJ1-5; 7 positions agree with TRBD1. The CDR3 is made up of 16 amino acids. Germline trimming cut 5 bases from V and 2 bases from J; bases unmatched to any gene: 9. Germline-derived CDR1 and CDR2 are MDHEN and SYDVKM. In DNA, the CDR3 is TGTGCCAGCAGTCCCTCCCGGACAGGAGGCAATCAGCCCCAGCATTTT. Its translation: CASSPSRTGGNQPQHF. The variable domain in full, completed from reference TRBV28 and TRBJ1-5, reads DVKVTQSSRYLVKRTGEKVFLECVQDMDHENMFWYRQDPGLGLRLIYFSYDVKMKEKGDIPEGYSVSREKKERFSLILESASTNQTSMYLCASSPSRTGGNQPQHFGDGTRLSIL.

This clonotype has ten or more counts. Sequence at one end of the junction differs from germline and may be a read error. This chain connects TRBV19 to TRBJ1-5; 10 bases are a match to TRBD1. CDR3 length: 14 amino acids. CDR1 and CDR2 (germline): LNHDA, SQIVND (reference sequence). Here the CDR3 reads CASSPTGGKQPQHF. CDR3 DNA: TGTGCCAGTAGCCCGACAGGGGGCAAACAGCCCCAGCATTTT.

This clonotype was seen a handful of times. The rearrangement links TRBV5-1 to TRBJ1-1; a weak D match, TRBD1 (5 bases). Per the germline V gene, CDR1 is SGHRS and CDR2 is YFSETQ. V lost 1 base to trimming and J lost 1 base, with 11 bases between them. The CDR3 has 15 residues. The DNA of the CDR3 is TGCGCCAGCAGCTTGAGGATCGGGGGGAACACTGAAGCTTTCTTT. This encodes CASSLRIGGNTEAFF. Full variable domain (outside the CDR3, taken from reference TRBV5-1 and TRBJ1-1): KAGVTQTPRYLIKTRGQQVTLSCSPISGHRSVSWYQQTPGQGLQFLFEYFSETQRNKGNFPGRFSGRQFSNSRSEMNVSTLELGDSALYLCASSLRIGGNTEAFFGQGTRLTVV.

This clonotype was found many times. This rearrangement joins TRBV5-6 to TRBJ1-3; 7 nucleotides match TRBD1. Germline V gives CDR1 SGHDT, CDR2 YYEEEE. Trimming took 0 bases from V and 0 from J; bases not matched to a gene: 3. The CDR3 is 16 residues long. The DNA of the CDR3 is TGTGCCAGCAGCTTGGGCACAGGGGACTCTGGAAACACCATATATTTT. This sequence encodes CASSLGTGDSGNTIYF. Using reference TRBV5-6 and TRBJ1-3 for the parts outside the CDR3, the full variable domain is DAGVTQSPTHLIKTRGQQVTLRCSPKSGHDTVSWYQQALGQGPQFIFQYYEEEERQRGNFPDRFSGHQFPNYSSELNVNALLLGDSALYLCASSLGTGDSGNTIYFGEGSWLTVV.

This chain links TRBV6-1 with TRBJ1-6; TRBD1 is a possible D gene (5 bases). Trimming took off 8 bases at V and 9 bases at J, with 17 bases between the two ends. This CDR3 spans 14 amino acids. Germline lookup yields CDR1 MNHNS and CDR2 SASEGT. In nucleotides, the CDR3 is TGTGCCAGCCTCTCGAGAGGGGAGGGTTCACCCCTCCACTTT. Protein product: CASLSRGEGSPLHF.

This clonotype was observed at least ten times. The chain couples TRBV10-2 to TRBJ2-7; TRBD2 matches at 7 bases. Germline V gives CDR1 WSHSY, CDR2 SAAADI. This CDR3 contains 13 residues. The trim removed 4 bases at V and 5 bases at J, leaving 5 bases unmatched. CDR3 sequence (DNA): TGCGCCAGCAGTGGACTAGCTCTGAACGAGCAGTACTTC. Its translation is CASSGLALNEQYF.

This clonotype was detected ten times or more. CDR3 sequence reads: CASSFDREKRLATFKSSYNEQFF. The CDR3 DNA is TGTGCCAGCAGCTTTGACAGGGAGAAGAGACTAGCGACATTTAAGAGCTCCTACAATGAGCAGTTCTTC. V gene TRBV13 combines with J gene TRBJ2-1; D possibly corresponds to TRBD2 (8 bases). The germline V and J ends were trimmed by 3 bases and 0 bases, with 33 bases remaining between them. Germline assignment: CDR1 PRHDT and CDR2 FYEKMQ (reference sequence). The length of the CDR3 is 23 residues. The full variable domain, its missing parts supplied by reference TRBV13 and TRBJ2-1, is AAGVIQSPRHLIKEKRETATLKCYPIPRHDTVYWYQQGPGQDPQFLISFYEKMQSDKGSIPDRFSAQQFSDYHSELNMSSLELGDSALYFCASSFDREKRLATFKSSYNEQFFGPGTRLTVL.

This clonotype has at least ten counts. The rearrangement links TRBV6-5 to TRBJ2-1, with TRBD2 as a possible D gene (5 bases). CDR1 and CDR2 from the germline V gene are MNHEY and SVGAGI. This CDR3 is 15 amino acids long. Trimming pared 5 bases from V and 2 bases from J, leaving 13 bases between. Here the CDR3 reads CASSSREVPYNEQFF. CDR3 DNA sequence: TGTGCCAGCAGTAGCCGGGAAGTCCCCTACAATGAGCAGTTCTTC.

By its share, this clonotype is medium-sized. Written as DNA, the CDR3 is TGTGCCAGCAGTGCGGGCACAGATACGCAGTATTTT. This translates into CASSAGTDTQYF. This chain links TRBV6-4 with TRBJ2-3; D is undetermined. The germline CDR1 and CDR2 sequences are MRHNA and SNTAGT. The CDR3 is 12 amino acids. Trimming stripped 4 bases from V and 1 base from J, with 3 bases between.

This clonotype was recorded many times. The chain employs TRBV29-1 and TRBJ1-5; tentatively, D is TRBD1 (6 bases). CDR3 length: 13 residues. V shed 3 bases and J shed 6 bases, with 12 bases lying between them. Germline assignment: CDR1 SQVTM and CDR2 ANQGSEA. CDR3 nucleotide sequence: TGCAGCGTTGAGGGGGCTCTAGGTCAGCCCCAGCATTTT. This translates into CSVEGALGQPQHF.